These T cell receptor beta chains were read from a single sample in a study of early T cells in non-severe SARS-CoV-2 infection. TCRdb recomputed calls from the 5' RACE reads with MiXCR, one row per CDR3 protein. Of under 85,000 distinct CDR3 sequences listed, 11% to 15% are singletons. The sample was whole blood. These receptors all stem from an adult who was a healthcare worker with PCR-confirmed SARS-CoV-2 infection or an uninfected control (not recorded which). CDR3s include the opening cysteine and the closing phenylalanine or tryptophan. The order of the fields is V gene, D gene, clone size, J gene, CDR3 protein, CDR3 DNA. A D gene is named only where the DNA matches it firmly. Clone size, where shown, is once, few, many, or a class for clones that have expanded.

TRBV5-8	TRBD1	few	TRBJ2-2	CASSFDRGTTGELFF	TGTGCCAGCAGCTTCGACAGGGGAACAACCGGGGAGCTGTTTTTT
TRBV29-1	NA	NA	TRBJ2-7	CSVVGDKESSYEQYF	TGCAGCGTTGTGGGTGACAAGGAAAGCTCCTACGAGCAGTACTTC
TRBV7-9	NA	NA	TRBJ1-4	CASSSPTWREKLFF	TGTGCCAGCAGCTCCCCAACATGGAGGGAAAAACTGTTTTTT
TRBV2	TRBD2	NA	TRBJ2-7	CASSEAGLAGVEQYF	TGTGCCAGCAGTGAAGCCGGGCTAGCGGGGGTCGAGCAGTACTTC
TRBV9	NA	few	TRBJ2-1	CASSAVMNEQFF	TGTGCCAGCAGCGCCGTTATGAATGAGCAGTTCTTC
TRBV30	NA	NA	TRBJ1-1	CAWTPSRNTEAFF	TGTGCCTGGACCCCCAGTAGGAACACTGAAGCTTTCTTT
TRBV10-3	NA	NA	TRBJ1-1	CAGPEGQGVSNTEAFF	TGTGCCGGCCCCGAGGGGCAGGGCGTTTCGAACACTGAAGCTTTCTTT
TRBV11-2	NA	NA	TRBJ2-3	CASSLGLGDFTDTQYF	TGTGCCAGCAGCTTAGGTCTGGGGGATTTCACAGATACGCAGTATTTT
TRBV4-1	NA	few	TRBJ2-3	CASSQDPTAADTQYF	TGCGCCAGCAGCCAAGATCCTACAGCGGCAGATACGCAGTATTTT
TRBV7-2	NA	NA	TRBJ2-2	CASSLEVGELFF	TGTGCCAGCAGCTTAGAAGTCGGGGAGCTGTTTTTT
TRBV12-3/TRBV12-4	NA	few	TRBJ1-3	CASSSTRLGSGNTIYF	TGTGCCAGCAGTTCCACCAGGTTGGGCTCTGGAAACACCATATATTTT
TRBV11-1	TRBD1	few	TRBJ1-5	CASSYRGGQPQHF	TGTGCCAGCAGCTACAGGGGAGGGCAGCCCCAGCATTTT
TRBV3-1	TRBD1	few	TRBJ1-3	CASSQGTGFRNTIYF	TGTGCCAGCAGCCAAGGGACAGGCTTTAGAAACACCATATATTTT
TRBV11-2	TRBD2	NA	TRBJ2-5	CASSLVGGREETQYF	TGTGCCAGCAGCTTAGTCGGGGGGAGGGAGGAGACCCAGTACTTC
TRBV18	NA	many	TRBJ1-1	CASSPVGGEGTEAFF	TGTGCCAGCTCACCCGTTGGGGGCGAGGGCACTGAAGCTTTCTTT
TRBV19	TRBD2	few	TRBJ2-7	CASSMGLAYEQYF	TGTGCCAGTAGTATGGGACTAGCCTACGAGCAGTACTTC
TRBV28	NA	many	TRBJ2-5	CAITTGARQTQYF	TGTGCCATCACGACCGGGGCGCGGCAGACCCAGTACTTC
TRBV6-6	NA	NA	TRBJ2-3	CASMGRGPTDTQYF	TGTGCCAGCATGGGTCGGGGCCCCACAGATACGCAGTATTTT
TRBV20-1	TRBD1	NA	TRBJ1-2	CSASRQGHLYNYGYTF	TGCAGTGCTAGTAGACAGGGGCATTTGTATAACTATGGCTACACCTTC
TRBV7-9	NA	medium-sized	TRBJ1-5	CASSFGDHNQPQHF	TGTGCCAGCAGCTTCGGCGACCACAATCAGCCCCAGCATTTT